The 25 T cell receptor beta chains below come from one sample, sequenced in a study of blood T cell repertoires in COVID-19. Measured with immunoSEQ multiplex PCR; TCRdb has only the in-frame clones, and not every one. The data hold 150,000 to 190,000 clones, with 80% to 90% observed a single time. Sequencing was done on a sample of peripheral blood. Receptor source: a woman aged 45-65 years with acute or convalescent COVID-19.

The rearrangement joins TRBV4-3 to TRBJ1-3; the D gene is possibly TRBD1 (6 bases). CDR1 is LGHNA and CDR2 is YSLEER in the germline V gene. Trimming removed 0 bases at V and 0 bases at J, with 12 bases between. CDR3 length equals 17 residues. In DNA form, the CDR3 reads TGCGCCAGCAGCCAAGAAATAGGACAGAACTCTGGAAACACCATATATTTT. The encoded protein is CASSQEIGQNSGNTIYF.

This chain connects TRBV7-6 to TRBJ1-1; D not resolved. Germline V gene data show CDR1 as SGHVS and CDR2 as FNYEAQ. Between the trimmed V and J ends, which lost 4 bases and 1 base, there was a span of 7 bases. The CDR3 runs to 13 residues. The CDR3 DNA reads TGTGCCAGCAGCTACACAGCGAACACTGAAGCTTTCTTT. Encoded protein: CASSYTANTEAFF.

CDR3: CASSQEGGGPGNTIYF. DNA of the CDR3: TGTGCCAGCAGCCAAGAAGGGGGGGGGCCTGGAAACACCATATATTTT. The chain is built from TRBV4-2 and TRBJ1-3; TRBD1 is a possible D gene (6 bases). Germline CDR1 LGHNA, CDR2 YNFKEQ. The CDR3 has 16 amino acids. The ends were cut back, 0 bases at V and 2 bases at J, with 11 bases in the middle.

This clone was counted once. The chain has TRBV19 and TRBJ2-3, with D unresolved. V lost 6 bases, J lost 1 base, and 5 bases lay in between. The germline V gene encodes CDR1 LNHDA and CDR2 SQIVND (reference sequence). The CDR3 extends over 12 amino acids. CDR3 protein: CASSRGTDTQYF. The DNA for the CDR3 is TGTGCCAGTAGCCGAGGCACAGATACGCAGTATTTT.

The table lists this clone with a few counts. The rearrangement uses TRBV9 and TRBJ1-1, with 10 positions matching TRBD1. CDR1 and CDR2 from the germline V gene are SGDLS and YYNGEE. The CDR3 length is 14 residues. Trimming at V came to 7 bases and at J to 1 base, leaving 4 bases not matched to a gene. In nucleotides, the CDR3 is TGTGCCAGCGCCAGACAGGGGGCGAACACTGAAGCTTTCTTT. Its protein product is CASARQGANTEAFF.

The chain joins TRBV18 to TRBJ2-2; the match to TRBD2 covers 8 bases. V was clipped by 3 bases and J by 6 bases; unmatched bases: 9. The CDR3 totals 16 residues. The germline V gene encodes CDR1 KGHSH and CDR2 LQKENI. Here the CDR3 DNA reads TGTGCCAGCTCACCGAAGAGCGGGAGCCGGGCCGGGGAGCTGTTTTTT. Protein sequence: CASSPKSGSRAGELFF.

This clone is a singleton in its sample. The chain is built from TRBV4-1 and TRBJ1-6; 8 bases agree with TRBD1. The CDR3 spans 16 residues. V lost 2 bases to trimming and J lost 7 bases; unmatched junction nucleotides: 7. CDR1 MGHRA and CDR2 YSYEKL come from the germline V gene. CDR3 in DNA: TGCGCCAGCAGCCAACCTTACAGGGGGACAAATTCACCCCTCCACTTT. Its protein product is CASSQPYRGTNSPLHF.

The V gene is TRBV24-1, the J gene TRBJ1-6; a possible D gene is TRBD1 (6 bases). V was trimmed by 9 bases and J by 7 bases, leaving 18 bases between them. CDR1 is KGHDR, CDR2 SFDVKD, per germline. This CDR3 has 15 residues. The chain's CDR3 is CATPGVRTANSPLHF. The CDR3, as DNA: TGTGCCACCCCAGGGGTGAGGACAGCAAATTCACCCCTCCACTTT.

The V gene is TRBV3-1 (or the pseudogene TRBV3-2), the J gene TRBJ2-5; 7 bases line up with TRBD1. The CDR3 spans 18 residues. Per germline, CDR1 LGHDT and CDR2 YNNKEL (reference sequence). The V segment lost 1 base and the J segment 7 bases; nucleotides outside the gene matches: 18. CDR3 coding DNA: TGTGCCAGCAGCCAAGCTCGGGACAGCTCGAAACTGCTTGGGACCCAGTACTTC. This encodes CASSQARDSSKLLGTQYF.

The V and J genes are TRBV7-2 and TRBJ1-1, with no clear D. The CDR3 contains 12 residues. Germline-derived CDR1 and CDR2 are SGHTA and FQGNSA. V lost 6 bases and J 11 bases, leaving 16 bases between the germline ends. CDR3 nucleotide sequence: TGTGCCAGCAGATTCGGAGCCTACGTCGCTTTCTTT. It translates to CASRFGAYVAFF.

The chain has TRBV28 and TRBJ1-1; TRBD1 is a possible D gene (6 bases). Germline V gene lookup returns CDR1 MDHEN and CDR2 SYDVKM. Trimming removed 6 bases at V and 2 bases at J, with 19 bases between. The CDR3 is 16 amino acids. The CDR3 DNA is TGTGCCAGCAGGGAAGACAGGTCCGGGATAAACACTGAAGCTTTCTTT. Residues: CASREDRSGINTEAFF.

The V gene is TRBV5-5, the J gene TRBJ2-3; 9 nucleotides match TRBD1. The CDR3 runs 18 residues. Germline CDR1 is SGHKS and CDR2 is YYEKEE (reference sequence). After removal of 4 bases from V and 4 bases from J, the junction contained 16 bases not matched to a gene. CDR3 sequence: CASSPGQGAPTAPDTQYF. In DNA form, the CDR3 reads TGTGCCAGCAGCCCGGGACAGGGAGCTCCTACAGCCCCAGATACGCAGTATTTT.

The chain is built from TRBV5-1 and TRBJ1-2, with 9 bases matching TRBD1. Germline CDR1 SGHRS, CDR2 YFSETQ. The CDR3 totals 18 residues. V lost 4 bases to trimming and J lost 6 bases; unmatched junction nucleotides: 19. The chain's CDR3 is CASSPTPGGTGLPDGYTF. The CDR3 nucleotides read TGCGCCAGCAGCCCGACCCCCGGGGGGACAGGGCTACCTGATGGCTACACCTTC.

Written as DNA, the CDR3 is TGTGCCAGCAGTGGACAGTTTTTAGCTTCAGATACGCAGTATTTT. Protein: CASSGQFLASDTQYF. The chain recombines TRBV6-6 with TRBJ2-3; a possible D gene is TRBD1 (6 bases). V lost 5 bases, J lost 4 bases, and 16 bases lay in between. The CDR3 covers 15 residues. The germline V gene encodes CDR1 MNHNY and CDR2 SVGAGI (reference sequence).

The rearrangement links TRBV10-3 to TRBJ2-3; TRBD1 might be the D (7 bases). V was trimmed by 8 bases and J by 5 bases, leaving 17 bases between them. The CDR3 has 14 residues. From germline, CDR1 is ENHRY and CDR2 SYGVKD. The CDR3 protein is CAIATEGAVDTQYF. Written as DNA, the CDR3 is TGTGCCATCGCGACGGAGGGGGCGGTAGATACGCAGTATTTT.

This sequence joins TRBV30 and TRBJ2-1; possibly TRBD2 for D (7 bases). V lost 5 bases to trimming and J lost 7 bases, with 15 bases between them. This CDR3 is built from 13 residues. Germline V CDR1 and CDR2: GTSNPN, SVGIG (reference sequence). CDR3 loop: CAWGRGGRNEQFF. The CDR3 DNA follows: TGTGCCTGGGGTAGGGGGGGGCGAAATGAGCAGTTCTTC.

The chain links TRBV7-7 to TRBJ2-3; D is unresolved. The CDR3 length is 13 residues. V lost 2 bases to trimming and J lost 4 bases, with 7 bases between them. Germline V CDR1 and CDR2: SSHAT, FNYEAQ (reference sequence). CDR3 DNA sequence: TGTGCCAGCAGCTTATACGAGGCAGATACGCAGTATTTT. It yields the protein CASSLYEADTQYF.

The V and J genes are TRBV18 and TRBJ1-1, with no clear D. The CDR3 covers 13 residues. CDR1 is KGHSH, CDR2 LQKENI, per germline. The ends were cut back, 2 bases at V and 3 bases at J, with 7 bases in the middle. The CDR3, as DNA: TGTGCCAGCTCACCAGGGCTGGACACTGAAGCTTTCTTT. Protein: CASSPGLDTEAFF.

The rearrangement uses TRBV27 and TRBJ1-5; weak D call: TRBD1 (5 bases). The CDR3 has 19 residues. V was pared by 4 bases and J by 2 bases, with 24 bases between. Germline CDR1 and CDR2: MNHEY and SMNVEV (reference sequence). CDR3 coding DNA: TGTGCCAGCAGTTCGAAGCCCTGGATGCAGGGTAGTGGCAATCAGCCCCAGCATTTT. It yields the protein CASSSKPWMQGSGNQPQHF.

This clone was counted between two and nine times. The CDR3 coding sequence is TGTGCCAGCAGCCAAGGAGCATCCAGGACAGTGAACACTGAAGCTTTCTTT. It is translated as CASSQGASRTVNTEAFF. The genes are TRBV4-2 and TRBJ1-1, with TRBD1 as a possible D gene (6 bases). Trimming shortened V by 1 base and J by 0 bases, and 15 bases separated the two germline ends. Germline V gene data show CDR1 as LGHNA and CDR2 as YNFKEQ. This CDR3 is 17 amino acids long.

The chain is built from TRBV6-5 and TRBJ1-5, with 7 positions matching TRBD1. Trimming took 2 bases from V and 2 from J; bases not matched to a gene: 0. The CDR3 runs 14 residues. Germline V gene data show CDR1 as MNHEY and CDR2 as SVGAGI. CDR3 protein: CASSYDRGNQPQHF. The DNA of the CDR3 is TGTGCCAGCAGTTACGACAGGGGCAATCAGCCCCAGCATTTT.

The gene calls are TRBV19 and TRBJ1-5; 10 bases are a match to TRBD1. The CDR3 consists of 17 residues. Germline values: CDR1 LNHDA, CDR2 SQIVND (reference sequence). J gave up 1 base and V 6 bases, and 9 bases lay outside the gene matches. The CDR3 DNA is TGTGCCAGTAGAAGTGGACAGGGGGGAGGCAGCAATCAGCCCCAGCATTTT. It codes for CASRSGQGGGSNQPQHF.

This clone has only a few counts. V and J are TRBV4-2 and TRBJ2-2; no clear D gene. The V end lost 1 base, the J end lost 4 bases, and 10 bases lay between the germline ends. CDR3 length equals 15 residues. Germline assignment: CDR1 LGHNA and CDR2 YNFKEQ. The CDR3 loop is CASSQVSFRTGELFF. CDR3 coding DNA: TGTGCCAGCAGCCAAGTTTCGTTTCGCACCGGGGAGCTGTTTTTT.

This clone appeared a few times. The V and J genes are TRBV6-5 and TRBJ2-1; 10 bases agree with TRBD2. The germline gives CDR1 MNHEY, CDR2 SVGAGI. CDR3 length: 14 amino acids. The V and J ends lost 9 bases and 7 bases, in that order; junction bases with no gene match: 9. The CDR3 DNA follows: TGTGCCAGTACATACGGGGGACTAGCGAATGAGCAGTTCTTC. It is translated as CASTYGGLANEQFF.

The chain has TRBV20-1 and TRBJ1-6; D is possibly TRBD1 (5 bases). Trimming shortened V by 8 bases and J by 6 bases, and 8 bases separated the two germline ends. CDR3 size: 11 residues. Looked up from germline, CDR1 is DFQATT and CDR2 is SNEGSKA (reference sequence). This CDR3 is CSTQGNSPLHF. CDR3 DNA sequence: TGCAGTACCCAGGGTAATTCACCCCTCCACTTT.